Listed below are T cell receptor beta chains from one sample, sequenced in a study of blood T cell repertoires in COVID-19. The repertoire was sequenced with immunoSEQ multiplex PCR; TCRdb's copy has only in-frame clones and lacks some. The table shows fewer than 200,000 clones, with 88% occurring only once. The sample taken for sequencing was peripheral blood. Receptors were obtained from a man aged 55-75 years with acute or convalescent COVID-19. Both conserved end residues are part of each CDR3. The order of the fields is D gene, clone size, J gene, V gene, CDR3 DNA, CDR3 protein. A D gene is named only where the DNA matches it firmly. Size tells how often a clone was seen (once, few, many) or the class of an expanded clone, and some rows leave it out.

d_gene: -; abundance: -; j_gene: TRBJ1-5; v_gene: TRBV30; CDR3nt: TGTGCCTGGAGCCGAGACCGGACAGCCAGCAATCAGCCCCAGCATTTT; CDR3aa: CAWSRDRTASNQPQHF
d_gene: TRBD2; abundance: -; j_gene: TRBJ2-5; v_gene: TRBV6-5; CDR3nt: TGTGCCAGCAGGGGGGGAGGGGAGACCCAGTACTTC; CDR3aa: CASRGGGETQYF
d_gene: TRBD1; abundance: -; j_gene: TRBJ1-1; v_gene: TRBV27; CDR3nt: TGTGCCAGCAACAGGGGACTGAACACTGAAGCTTTCTTT; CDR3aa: CASNRGLNTEAFF
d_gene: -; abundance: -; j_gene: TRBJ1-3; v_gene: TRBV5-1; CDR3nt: TGCGCCAGCAGTTCAGGGATTCTGCCTGGAAACACCATATATTTT; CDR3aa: CASSSGILPGNTIYF
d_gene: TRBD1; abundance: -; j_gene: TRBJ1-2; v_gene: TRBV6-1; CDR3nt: TGTGCCAGCAGTGAGGGCCCGGACAGGGGCGGTGGCTACACCTTC; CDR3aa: CASSEGPDRGGGYTF
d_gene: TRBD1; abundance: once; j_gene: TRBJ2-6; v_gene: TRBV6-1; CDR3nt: TGTGCCAGCAGTGAAGTGGGACAGCCCTTTGGGGCCAACGTCCTGACTTTC; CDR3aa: CASSEVGQPFGANVLTF
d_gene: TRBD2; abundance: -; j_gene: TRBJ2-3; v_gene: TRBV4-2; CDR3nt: TGTGCCAGCAGCCAGGGGACTAGCGGTAGCACAGATACGCAGTATTTT; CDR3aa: CASSQGTSGSTDTQYF
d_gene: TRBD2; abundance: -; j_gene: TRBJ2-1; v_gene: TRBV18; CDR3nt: TGTGCCAGCTCACCAGGACTAGCGGAACACAATGAGCAGTTCTTC; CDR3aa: CASSPGLAEHNEQFF
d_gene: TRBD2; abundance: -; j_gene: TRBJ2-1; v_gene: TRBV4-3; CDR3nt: TGCGCCAGCAGCCTCACTAGCGGGAGACTATACAATGAGCAGTTCTTC; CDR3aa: CASSLTSGRLYNEQFF
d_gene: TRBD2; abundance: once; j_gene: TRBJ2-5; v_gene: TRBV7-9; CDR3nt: TGTGCCAGCAGCTTCGGGCGGGGGGGCTTCCAAGAGACCCAGTACTTC; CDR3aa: CASSFGRGGFQETQYF
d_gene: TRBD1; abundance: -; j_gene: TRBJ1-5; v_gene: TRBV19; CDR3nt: TGTGCCAGTAGTTTTCCCCACCCCGGGACAGTTAGCAATCAGCCCCAGCATTTT; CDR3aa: CASSFPHPGTVSNQPQHF
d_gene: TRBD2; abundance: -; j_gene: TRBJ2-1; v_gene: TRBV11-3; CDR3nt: TGTGCCAGCAGCTCCCCGGGTAGCGGGAGGCTACAAAGAACGGGTGAGCAGTTCTTC; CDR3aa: CASSSPGSGRLQRTGEQFF
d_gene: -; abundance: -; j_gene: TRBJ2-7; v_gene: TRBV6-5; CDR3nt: TGTGCCAGCAGTAAGGCGGGGTTAGTCCACGAGCAGTACTTC; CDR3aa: CASSKAGLVHEQYF
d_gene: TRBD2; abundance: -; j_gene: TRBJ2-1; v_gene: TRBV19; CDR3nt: TGTGCCAGTAGTATTCAAGGCGGGAGATTCACCTACAATGAGCAGTTCTTC; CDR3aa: CASSIQGGRFTYNEQFF
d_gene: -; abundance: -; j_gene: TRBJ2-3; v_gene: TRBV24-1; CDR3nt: TGTGCCACCAGTGAGGACAGTCCCACGGATACGCAGTATTTT; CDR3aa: CATSEDSPTDTQYF
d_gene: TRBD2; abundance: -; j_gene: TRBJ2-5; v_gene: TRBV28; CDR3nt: TGTGCCAGCAGTTCCCACCAAGCGGGGGGAGAGACCCAGTACTTC; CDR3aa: CASSSHQAGGETQYF